The TCR beta chain under discussion was sequenced for a study of shared clonotypes between healthy human individuals. The wider study: Per donor, three plates held CD4 naive cells, three held CD4 memory, two held CD8 naive and one held CD8 memory.

A note on this clone: Antigen unknown.

The material for each subset, its genomic DNA, was split evenly across several immunoSEQ plates. Only in-frame clones appear in the TCRdb table, and some are missing; sequencing was by immunoSEQ multiplex PCR. This table holds around 2.1 million clones, approximately 94% found once. Germline V gene lookup returns CDR1 SGHDT and CDR2 YYEEEE. V lost 7 bases and J lost 0; bases outside the gene matches: 6. This CDR3 is 15 amino acids long. Naive CD8 populations comprised CD45RO-negative cells positively selected for CCR7, excluding terminally differentiated effector memory CD45RA+ cells. Whole-study results and caveats: The expectation was that sequencing depth would affect clonotype sharing among donors.

The material sequenced was naive CD8+ T cells from PBMCs. The rearrangement links TRBV5-6 to TRBJ2-1; 8 bases match TRBD1. The receptor was isolated from a young man in good health. Some clones in this sample may be carry-over from other donors' samples. CDR3 loop: CASRQGPSSYNEQFF. Written as DNA, the CDR3 is TGTGCCAGCCGACAGGGGCCCAGCTCCTACAATGAGCAGTTCTTC.